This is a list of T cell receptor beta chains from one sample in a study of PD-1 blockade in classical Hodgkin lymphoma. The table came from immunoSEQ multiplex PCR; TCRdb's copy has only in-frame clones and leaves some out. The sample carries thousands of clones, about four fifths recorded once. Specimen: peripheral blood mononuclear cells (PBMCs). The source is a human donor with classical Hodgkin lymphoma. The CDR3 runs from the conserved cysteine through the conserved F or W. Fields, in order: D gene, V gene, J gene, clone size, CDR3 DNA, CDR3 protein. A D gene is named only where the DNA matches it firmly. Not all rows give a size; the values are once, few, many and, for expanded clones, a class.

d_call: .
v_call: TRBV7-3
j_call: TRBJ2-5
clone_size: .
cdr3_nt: TGTGCCAGCAGCTTCAGGATGGGGGAGACCCAGTACTTC
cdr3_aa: CASSFRMGETQYF

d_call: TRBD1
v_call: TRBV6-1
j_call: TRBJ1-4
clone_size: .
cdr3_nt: TGTGCCAGCAGTCCTGACAGGGATGAAAAACTGTTTTTT
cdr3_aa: CASSPDRDEKLFF

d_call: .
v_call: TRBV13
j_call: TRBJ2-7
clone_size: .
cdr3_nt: TGTGCCAGCAGCTTGGACAGTATTGGGGAGCAGTACTTC
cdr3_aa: CASSLDSIGEQYF

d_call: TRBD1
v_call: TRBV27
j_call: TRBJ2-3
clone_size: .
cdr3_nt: TGTGCCAGCAGTTCCCCGGGACAGGGGATCACAGATACGCAGTATTTT
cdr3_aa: CASSSPGQGITDTQYF

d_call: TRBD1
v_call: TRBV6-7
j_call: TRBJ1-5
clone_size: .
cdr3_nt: TGTGCCAGCAGTTACGGTGGGGACGACAGGGCTAGCAATCAGCCCCAGCATTTT
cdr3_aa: CASSYGGDDRASNQPQHF

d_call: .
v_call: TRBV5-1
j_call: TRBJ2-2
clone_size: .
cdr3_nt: TGCGCCAGCAGCTCCGGGACTTGGAACACCGGGGAGCTGTTTTTT
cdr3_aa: CASSSGTWNTGELFF

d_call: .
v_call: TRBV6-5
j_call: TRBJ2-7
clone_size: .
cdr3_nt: TGTGCCAGCAGACCTGACACCTCCTACGAGCAGTACTTC
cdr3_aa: CASRPDTSYEQYF

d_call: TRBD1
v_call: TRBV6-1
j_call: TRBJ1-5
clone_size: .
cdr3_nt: TGTGCCAGCGGCACAGGGGAATATCAGCCCCAGCATTTT
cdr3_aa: CASGTGEYQPQHF

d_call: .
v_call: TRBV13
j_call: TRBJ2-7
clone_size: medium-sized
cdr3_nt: TGTGCCAGCAGCCGCTCTCGGGGTGGGCACACGCCCTACGAGCAGTACTTC
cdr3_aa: CASSRSRGGHTPYEQYF

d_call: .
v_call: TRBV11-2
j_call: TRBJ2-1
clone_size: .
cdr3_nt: TGTGCCAGCAGCTTAGGGCTTTCCAATGAGCAGTTCTTC
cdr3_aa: CASSLGLSNEQFF

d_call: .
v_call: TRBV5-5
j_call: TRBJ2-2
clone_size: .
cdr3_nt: TGTGCCAGCAGCGGTCCCCCCCGGACAGAGAAATACGCCGGGGAGCTGTTTTTT
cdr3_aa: CASSGPPRTEKYAGELFF

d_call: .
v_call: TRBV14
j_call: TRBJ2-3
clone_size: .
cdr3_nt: TGTGCCAGCAGCCATGGGGACTTCCGGGACACAGGGTTCACAGATACGCAGTATTTT
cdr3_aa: CASSHGDFRDTGFTDTQYF

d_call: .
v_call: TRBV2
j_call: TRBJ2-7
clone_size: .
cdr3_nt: TGTGCCAGCAGTGAATTTGGACGGACCTCCTACGAGCAGTACTTC
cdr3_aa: CASSEFGRTSYEQYF

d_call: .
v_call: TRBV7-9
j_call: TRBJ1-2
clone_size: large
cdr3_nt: TGTGCCAGCAGCTCGACAGCCTTCTATGGCTACACCTTC
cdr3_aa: CASSSTAFYGYTF

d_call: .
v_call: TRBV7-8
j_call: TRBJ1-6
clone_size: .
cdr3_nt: TGTGCCAGCAGCTTGTTGCGGCAGGGTAATTCACCCCTCCACTTT
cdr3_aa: CASSLLRQGNSPLHF

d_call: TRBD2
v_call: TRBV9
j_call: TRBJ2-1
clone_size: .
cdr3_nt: TGTGCCAGCAGCCCTACTAGCGGTTCCTACAATGAGCAGTTCTTC
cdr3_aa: CASSPTSGSYNEQFF

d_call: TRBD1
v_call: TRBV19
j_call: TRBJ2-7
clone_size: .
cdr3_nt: TGTGCCAGTACCTCTACTCCGGGACAGGGGTACGAGCAGTACTTC
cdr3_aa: CASTSTPGQGYEQYF

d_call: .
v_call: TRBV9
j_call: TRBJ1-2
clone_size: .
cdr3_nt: TGTGCCAGCAGCGTAGAGACAGAAGCTTATAACTATGGCTACACCTTC
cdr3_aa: CASSVETEAYNYGYTF

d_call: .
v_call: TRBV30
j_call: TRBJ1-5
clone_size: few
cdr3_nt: TGTGCCTGGAGTGAGGGATCCGATAGCAATCAGCCCCAGCATTTT
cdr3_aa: CAWSEGSDSNQPQHF

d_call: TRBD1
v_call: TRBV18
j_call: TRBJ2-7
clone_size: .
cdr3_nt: TGTGCCAGCTCACTGGACAGGGCGACCTACGAGCAGTACTTC
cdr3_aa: CASSLDRATYEQYF

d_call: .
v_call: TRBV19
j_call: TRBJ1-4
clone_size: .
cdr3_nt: TGTGCCAGTAGCCCCCCGGGGGAAAAACTGTTTTTT
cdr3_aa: CASSPPGEKLFF

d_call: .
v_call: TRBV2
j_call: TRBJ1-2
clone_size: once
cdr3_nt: TGTGCCAGCAGTGAAGAGGTTTACTATGGCTACACCTTC
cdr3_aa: CASSEEVYYGYTF

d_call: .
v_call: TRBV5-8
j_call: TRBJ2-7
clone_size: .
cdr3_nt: TGTGCCATCGTAAAGGGCACTCTCTACGAGCAGTACTTC
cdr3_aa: CAIVKGTLYEQYF

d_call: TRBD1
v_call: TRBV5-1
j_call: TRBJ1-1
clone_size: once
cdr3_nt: TGCGCCAGCAGCTTGGAGGGACAGGGTGTCGGCACTGAAGCTTTCTTT
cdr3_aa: CASSLEGQGVGTEAFF

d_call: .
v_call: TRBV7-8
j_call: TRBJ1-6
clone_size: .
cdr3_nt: TGTGCCAGCAGCTCTACCCGTAATTCACCCCTCCACTTT
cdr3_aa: CASSSTRNSPLHF

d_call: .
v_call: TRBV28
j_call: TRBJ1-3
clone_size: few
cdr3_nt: TGTGCCAGCAGATTCGGGACCGGTTGGGAAAACACCATATATTTT
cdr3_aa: CASRFGTGWENTIYF

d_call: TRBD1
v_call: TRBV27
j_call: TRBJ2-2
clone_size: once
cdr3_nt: TGTGCCAGCAGTTGGGACAGGGGAACCGGGGAGCTGTTTTTT
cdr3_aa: CASSWDRGTGELFF

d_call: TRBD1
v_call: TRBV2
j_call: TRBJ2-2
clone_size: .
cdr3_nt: TGTGCCAGCAGAAGGGGACAGGGTTACGGGGAGCTGTTTTTT
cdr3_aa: CASRRGQGYGELFF

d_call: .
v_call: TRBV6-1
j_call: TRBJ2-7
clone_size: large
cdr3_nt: TGTGCCAGCAGTGAAGCGCCCAGACTGGAGCAGTACTTC
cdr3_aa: CASSEAPRLEQYF

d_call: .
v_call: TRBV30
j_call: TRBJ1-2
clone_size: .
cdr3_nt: TGTGCCTGGAGGGGAAAGACTCCTTATGGCTACACCTTC
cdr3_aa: CAWRGKTPYGYTF

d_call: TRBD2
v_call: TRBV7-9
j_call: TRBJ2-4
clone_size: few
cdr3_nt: TGTGCCAGCAGCTTAGTGCAGCGGGAGGGGTATGACAAAAACATTCAGTACTTC
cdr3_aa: CASSLVQREGYDKNIQYF

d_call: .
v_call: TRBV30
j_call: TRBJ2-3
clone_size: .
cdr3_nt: TGTGCCTGGGAGGACCTCCGAGGTGGAGATACGCAGTATTTT
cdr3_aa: CAWEDLRGGDTQYF

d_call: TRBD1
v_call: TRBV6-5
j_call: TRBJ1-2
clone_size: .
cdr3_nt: TGTGCCAGCAGTTATACAGGGGACGGCTACACCTTC
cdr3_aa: CASSYTGDGYTF

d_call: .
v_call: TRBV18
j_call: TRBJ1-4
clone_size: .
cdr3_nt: TGTGCCAGCTCAGAGGGAGACAGGGAAAAACTGTTTTTT
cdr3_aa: CASSEGDREKLFF

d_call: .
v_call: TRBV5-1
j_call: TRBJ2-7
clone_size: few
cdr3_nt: TGCGCCAGCAGCTTGGAGGACTCCTACGAGCAGTACTTC
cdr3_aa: CASSLEDSYEQYF

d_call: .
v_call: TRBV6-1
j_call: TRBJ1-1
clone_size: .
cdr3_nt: TGTGCCAGTTACAGGGAGGGTGAAGCTTTCTTT
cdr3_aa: CASYREGEAFF

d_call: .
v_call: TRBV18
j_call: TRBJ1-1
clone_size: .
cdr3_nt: TGTGCCAGCTCACCGGGGGGCAGCCTCACTGAAGCTTTCTTT
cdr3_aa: CASSPGGSLTEAFF

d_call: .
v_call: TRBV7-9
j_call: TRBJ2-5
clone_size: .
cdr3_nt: TGTGCCAGCAGCTCCCCTCCGGAGGGGGTCCCGTACCAAGAGACCCAGTACTTC
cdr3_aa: CASSSPPEGVPYQETQYF

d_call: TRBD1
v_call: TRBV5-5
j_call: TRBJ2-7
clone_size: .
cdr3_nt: TGTGCCAGCAGCGACAGGGTGGGCGAGCAGTACTTC
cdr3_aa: CASSDRVGEQYF

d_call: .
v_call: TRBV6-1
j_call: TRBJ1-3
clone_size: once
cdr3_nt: TGTGCCAGCAGCGCCGGTCCGGGTGGAAACACCATATATTTT
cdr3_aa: CASSAGPGGNTIYF